Below are 8 T cell receptor beta chains sequenced from a single sample in a study of immune evolution from preneoplasia to lung adenocarcinoma. Here immunoSEQ multiplex PCR was the method, and the copy in TCRdb shows in-frame clones only, minus some. The sample shows around 7,000 clones, just under 75% of them seen only once. Sample: FFPE atypical adenomatous hyperplasia tissue from the lung. The subset is: atypical adenomatous hyperplasia (AAH), lung preneoplasia. Receptor source: a donor at least 70 years old with lung adenocarcinoma. Some clones in this sample may be carry-over from other donors' samples.

The chain links TRBV5-1 to TRBJ2-3; D tentatively fits TRBD1 or TRBD2 (5 bases each). The CDR3 contains 14 residues. Germline assignment: CDR1 SGHRS and CDR2 YFSETQ. Trimming removed 6 bases at V and 2 bases at J, with 13 bases between. The CDR3, as DNA: TGCGCCAGCACCCGGGACCAGCTCACAGATACGCAGTATTTT. Its protein product is CASTRDQLTDTQYF.

This chain connects TRBV2 to TRBJ2-7; 7 nucleotides match TRBD1. This CDR3 region has 11 residues. With V trimmed by 6 bases and J by 4 bases, 0 bases remained unmatched. In germline, CDR1 is SNHLY, CDR2 FYNNEI. The CDR3 region has the DNA TGTGCCAGCAGGGACAGGTACGAGCAGTACTTC. Translating gives CASRDRYEQYF.

The chain is built from TRBV7-2 and TRBJ2-7, with TRBD1 matching 8 bases. Losses at the gene ends were 5 bases for V and 3 bases for J; bases not matched to a gene: 9. The CDR3 is made up of 15 amino acids. Germline V gene sequence: CDR1 SGHTA, CDR2 FQGNSA. The CDR3 bases are TGTGCCAGCAGCCCAACCGCCGGACAGGGCTACGAGCAGTACTTC. Protein product: CASSPTAGQGYEQYF.

This clone showed up just once. V gene TRBV6-5 combines with J gene TRBJ2-3; D unresolved. This CDR3 contains 11 residues. Trimming cost V 4 bases and J 8 bases, with 7 bases left between them. Germline V gives CDR1 MNHEY, CDR2 SVGAGI. The CDR3 nucleotides are TGTGCCAGCAGTTTTGAGGTTACGCAGTATTTT. Translating gives CASSFEVTQYF.

V and J are TRBV25-1 and TRBJ1-1; the D gene is possibly TRBD1 (6 bases). The CDR3 has 15 residues. Germline CDR1 and CDR2: MGHDK and SYGVNS. V was shortened by 6 bases and J by 6 bases, with 20 bases between the two germline ends. The CDR3 loop reads CASSDERGGRAEAFF. The CDR3 DNA is TGTGCCAGCAGCGATGAAAGGGGGGGTCGGGCTGAAGCTTTCTTT.

The V and J genes are TRBV28 and TRBJ2-5; perhaps TRBD2 as D (5 bases). Trimming shortened V by 7 bases and J by 4 bases, and 19 bases separated the two germline ends. Germline CDR1 is MDHEN and CDR2 is SYDVKM. The CDR3 consists of 15 residues. The CDR3 region has the DNA TGTGCCAGCACCTCGAGGGAGCCCTCGGGAGAGACCCAGTACTTC. It codes for CASTSREPSGETQYF.

This clone was observed a handful of times. The chain combines TRBV2 with TRBJ2-5; D not resolved. CDR1 and CDR2 from the germline V gene are SNHLY and FYNNEI. Trimming pared 4 bases from V and 0 bases from J, leaving 15 bases between. The length of the CDR3 is 16 residues. The CDR3 spells CASSGWQHLYQETQYF. In DNA form, the CDR3 reads TGTGCCAGCAGTGGATGGCAGCATCTATACCAAGAGACCCAGTACTTC.

The rearrangement links TRBV5-6 to TRBJ2-5; D may be TRBD1 (5 bases). Germline V gene lookup returns CDR1 SGHDT and CDR2 YYEEEE. V was clipped by 2 bases and J by 7 bases, with 18 bases between them. The CDR3 sequence is 15 residues long. This CDR3 reads CASSFFSGLKVTQYF. The CDR3 region has the DNA TGTGCCAGCAGCTTCTTTTCAGGGCTCAAGGTGACCCAGTACTTC.